This T cell receptor (beta chain) stems from a study of blood T cell repertoires in COVID-19. Donors of Cohort 3 who recovered were those that had two negative PCRs, clearance, or symptom resolution. The CDR3 contains 12 residues. The V end lost 6 bases, the J end lost 2 bases, and 10 bases lay between the germline ends. Germline V gives CDR1 SQVTM, CDR2 ANQGSEA. Authors' processing steps: Reference gene primer amplification gave estimated nucleated cell counts. This table comes from immunoSEQ multiplex PCR, and its TCRdb copy is limited to in-frame clones, with some not included. Clone size and V and J calls were adopted from that table, with D and trimming inferred from the DNA. This table has 250,000 to 350,000 clones, over 85% appearing once.

The TCR sequence derives from a man in his 60s who had recovered from COVID-19. Sample: PBMCs or T cells enriched from blood (not recorded which). The chain carries TRBV29-1 and TRBJ1-1, with a weak D call TRBD1 (5 bases). The DNA for the CDR3 is TGCAGCGTCGTAACAGGTAACACTGAAGCTTTCTTT. Its protein product is CSVVTGNTEAFF. Full variable domain (outside the CDR3, taken from reference TRBV29-1 and TRBJ1-1): SAVISQKPSRDICQRGTSLTIQCQVDSQVTMMFWYRQQPGQSLTLIATANQGSEATYESGFVIDKFPISRPNLTFSTLTVSNMSPEDSSIYLCSVVTGNTEAFFGQGTRLTVV.